The 10 T cell receptor beta chains listed next were all sequenced from one sample in a study of T cell repertoires in cytomegalovirus infection. TCRdb processed the reads anew with MiXCR; each CDR3 protein has one entry. This table holds about 890,000 distinct CDR3 sequences, less than 40% found once. These receptors' antigens are unknown. The sample consisted of cultured CD8+ T cells from PBMCs, taken from culture after CMV antigen stimulation. These receptors originate from a human donor in good health (CMV status not recorded). Some clones in this sample may be carry-over from other donors' samples.

Concerning this clonotype: Possible read error: a much larger clone is one base away. The genes are TRBV7-8 and TRBJ1-4; 7 bases agree with TRBD1. Germline V CDR1 and CDR2: SGHVS, FQNEAQ. V dropped 5 bases and J dropped 5; count of bases not matched to a gene: 2. This CDR3 spans 13 amino acids. CDR3: CASSPGQNEKLFF. The CDR3, as DNA: TGTGCCAGCAGCCCGGGACAGAATGAAAAACTGTTTTTT. The full variable domain, in which reference TRBV7-8 and TRBJ1-4 provide the parts outside the CDR3, is GAGVSQSPRYKVAKRGQDVALRCDPISGHVSLFWYQQALGQGPEFLTYFQNEAQLDKSGLPSDRFFAERPEGSVSTLKIQRTQQEDSAVYLCASSPGQNEKLFFGSGTQLSVL.

At least ten counts were recorded for this clonotype. This rearrangement joins TRBV4-3 to TRBJ2-1, with D possibly matching TRBD1 (5 bases). The ends were cut back, 0 bases at V and 0 bases at J, with 6 bases in the middle. The CDR3 totals 15 residues. Germline CDR1 is LGHNA and CDR2 is YSLEER. The CDR3 bases are TGCGCCAGCAGCCAAGATAGGGGCTCCTACAATGAGCAGTTCTTC. Encoded protein: CASSQDRGSYNEQFF.

The chain recombines TRBV27 with TRBJ2-2; 7 nucleotides agree with TRBD1. The CDR3 is 15 amino acids. V lost 5 bases and J lost 3; bases outside the gene matches: 6. The germline V gene has CDR1 MNHEY and CDR2 SMNVEV (reference sequence). The CDR3 DNA reads as TGTGCCAGCAGTGCCGGACAGGCCGACACCGGGGAGCTGTTTTTT. Its translation: CASSAGQADTGELFF.

This clonotype was seen more than once but under ten times. J is TRBJ2-7 and V is TRBV27; tentatively, D is TRBD2 (5 bases). V was pared by 0 bases and J by 4 bases, with 13 bases between. This CDR3 has 15 residues. Germline V lookup: CDR1 MNHEY, CDR2 SMNVEV (reference sequence). CDR3 loop: CASSLSVPGWYEQYF. DNA for the CDR3: TGTGCCAGCAGTTTATCGGTGCCGGGATGGTACGAGCAGTACTTC.

This clonotype was seen a handful of times. V is TRBV20-1 and J is TRBJ2-1; 7 bases map to TRBD2. V shed 3 bases and J 0 bases; nucleotides not matched to a gene: 5. CDR3 length equals 15 residues. CDR1 and CDR2 from the germline V gene are DFQATT and SNEGSKA (reference sequence). CDR3 DNA sequence: TGCAGTGCTAGTGAGGGACTATTCTCCTACAATGAGCAGTTCTTC. Translation: CSASEGLFSYNEQFF.

The chain combines TRBV6-1 with TRBJ2-3; D not certain. CDR1 and CDR2 (germline): MNHNS, SASEGT. The CDR3 spans 15 residues. Trimming shortened V by 4 bases and J by 5 bases, and 16 bases separated the two germline ends. CDR3: CASSASVGRRDTQYF. The CDR3 coding sequence is TGTGCCAGCAGTGCCAGCGTGGGCCGGAGAGATACGCAGTATTTT.

The rearrangement joins TRBV5-1 to TRBJ2-5; perhaps TRBD2 as D (6 bases). The CDR3 extends over 18 amino acids. Germline V gene data show CDR1 as SGHRS and CDR2 as YFSETQ. V lost 0 bases to trimming and J lost 2 bases, with 20 bases between them. CDR3 coding DNA: TGCGCCAGCAGCTTGGATGACATGATTAGCGGTTTACAAGAGACCCAGTACTTC. This encodes CASSLDDMISGLQETQYF.

This clonotype was detected a few times. This chain links TRBV6-6 with TRBJ2-7; weak D call: TRBD1 (5 bases). V gave up 0 bases and J gave up 2 bases, with 17 bases separating them. This CDR3 has 17 residues. Germline-derived CDR1 and CDR2 are MNHNY and SVGAGI (reference sequence). CDR3 residues: CASSYSADRVITYEQYV. In DNA, the CDR3 is TGTGCCAGCAGTTACTCCGCCGACAGAGTAATTACCTACGAGCAGTACGTC.

The J gene is TRBJ1-1, the V gene TRBV7-6; TRBD1 agrees at 11 bases. Unmatched junction bases numbered 8, after V lost 5 bases and J lost 3 bases. CDR3 length equals 16 residues. CDR1 is SGHVS, CDR2 FNYEAQ, per germline. The CDR3 nucleotides are TGTGCCAGCAGCCCCCGGACAGGGGGCTTGGACACTGAAGCTTTCTTT. Translating gives CASSPRTGGLDTEAFF.

V is TRBV15 and J is TRBJ1-5, with TRBD1 matching over 10 bases. V was pared by 5 bases and J by 6 bases, with 7 bases of the junction left unmatched. The CDR3 length is 15 residues. Germline V lookup: CDR1 LNHNV, CDR2 YYDKDF (reference sequence). The chain's CDR3 is CATSRDRGGSQPQHF. The CDR3 nucleotides are TGTGCCACCAGCCGGGACAGGGGAGGGAGTCAGCCCCAGCATTTT.